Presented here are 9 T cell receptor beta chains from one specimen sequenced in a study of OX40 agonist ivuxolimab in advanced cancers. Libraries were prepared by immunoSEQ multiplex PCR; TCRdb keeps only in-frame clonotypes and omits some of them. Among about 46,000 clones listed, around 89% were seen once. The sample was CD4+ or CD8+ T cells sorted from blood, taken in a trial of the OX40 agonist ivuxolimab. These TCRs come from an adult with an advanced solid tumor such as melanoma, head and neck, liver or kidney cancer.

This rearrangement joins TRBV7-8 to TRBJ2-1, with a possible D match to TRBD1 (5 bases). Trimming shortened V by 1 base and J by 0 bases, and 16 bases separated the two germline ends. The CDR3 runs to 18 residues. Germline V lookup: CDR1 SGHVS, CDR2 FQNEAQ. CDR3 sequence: CASSLDGAERSSYNEQFF. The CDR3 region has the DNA TGTGCCAGCAGCTTAGATGGGGCGGAGAGGAGCTCCTACAATGAGCAGTTCTTC.

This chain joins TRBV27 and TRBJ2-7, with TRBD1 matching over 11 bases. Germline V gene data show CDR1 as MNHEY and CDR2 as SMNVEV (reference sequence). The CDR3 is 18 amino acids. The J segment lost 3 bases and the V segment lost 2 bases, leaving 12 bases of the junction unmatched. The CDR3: CASSLGTGGPTRGYEQYF. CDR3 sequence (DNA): TGTGCCAGCAGTTTAGGGACAGGGGGGCCAACCAGGGGCTACGAGCAGTACTTC.

CDR3: CASSLEGGRGNDEQYF. As DNA, the CDR3 is TGTGCCAGCAGCTTGGAAGGGGGGAGAGGGAATGACGAGCAGTACTTC. The chain carries TRBV7-8 and TRBJ2-7; D assignment may be TRBD1 or TRBD2 (6 bases each). The CDR3 spans 16 residues. Per germline, CDR1 SGHVS and CDR2 FQNEAQ. V was trimmed by 3 bases and J by 5 bases, leaving 20 bases between them.

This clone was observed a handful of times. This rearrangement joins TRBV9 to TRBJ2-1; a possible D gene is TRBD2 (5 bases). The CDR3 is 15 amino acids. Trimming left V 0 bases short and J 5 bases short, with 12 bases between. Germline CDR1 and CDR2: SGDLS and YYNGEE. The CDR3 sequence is CASSVAWTGDNEQFF. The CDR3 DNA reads TGTGCCAGCAGCGTAGCCTGGACCGGGGACAATGAGCAGTTCTTC.

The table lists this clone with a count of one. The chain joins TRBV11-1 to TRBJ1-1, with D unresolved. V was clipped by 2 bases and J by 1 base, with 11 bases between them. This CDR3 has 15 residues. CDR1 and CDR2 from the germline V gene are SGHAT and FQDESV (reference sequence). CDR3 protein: CASSLWQGANTEAFF. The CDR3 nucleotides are TGTGCCAGCAGCTTATGGCAAGGAGCGAACACTGAAGCTTTCTTT.

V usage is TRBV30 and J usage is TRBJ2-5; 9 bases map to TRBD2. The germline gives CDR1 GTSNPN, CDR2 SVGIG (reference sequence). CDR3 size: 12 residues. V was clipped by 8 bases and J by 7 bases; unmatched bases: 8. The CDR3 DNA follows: TGTGCCCAGGGACTAGCCTTTGGGACCCAGTACTTC. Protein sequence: CAQGLAFGTQYF.

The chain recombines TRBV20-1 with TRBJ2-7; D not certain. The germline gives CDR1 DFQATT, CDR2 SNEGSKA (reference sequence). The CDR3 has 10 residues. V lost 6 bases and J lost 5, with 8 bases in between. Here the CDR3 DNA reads TGCAGTGCACCTTTAAACGAGCAGTACTTC. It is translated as CSAPLNEQYF.

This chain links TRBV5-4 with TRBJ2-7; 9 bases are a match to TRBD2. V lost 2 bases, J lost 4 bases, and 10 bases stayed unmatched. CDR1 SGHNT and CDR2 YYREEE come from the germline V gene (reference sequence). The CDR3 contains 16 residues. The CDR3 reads CASSFGGGAPTYEQYF. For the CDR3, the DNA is TGTGCCAGCAGCTTTGGCGGGGGGGCCCCCACTTACGAGCAGTACTTC.

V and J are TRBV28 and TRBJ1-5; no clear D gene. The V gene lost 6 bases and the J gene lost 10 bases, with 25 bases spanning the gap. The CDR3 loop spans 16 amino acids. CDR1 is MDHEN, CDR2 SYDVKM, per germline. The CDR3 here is CASSSPITPNLQPQHF. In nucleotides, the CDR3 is TGTGCCAGCAGCTCTCCGATAACCCCGAACTTGCAACCCCAGCATTTT.